This T cell receptor (beta chain) was found in a study of blood T cell repertoires in COVID-19. Looking at the study overall: Specimens from acute and convalescent COVID-19 originated in the United States, Italy and Spain.

Germline assignment: CDR1 MNHNS and CDR2 SASEGT. CDR3 length: 14 amino acids. V lost 5 bases to trimming and J lost 4 bases, with 15 bases between them. Generated by immunoSEQ multiplex PCR, the TCRdb table keeps only in-frame clones and is missing some. The sample shows 84,000 or so clones, roughly 78% of them seen only once. The sequence came from a woman over 75 with acute or convalescent COVID-19. The rearrangement uses TRBV6-1 and TRBJ2-7; D is possibly TRBD2 (5 bases). The specimen was peripheral blood. The CDR3 is CASSSQTGKYEQYF. In nucleotides, the CDR3 is TGTGCCAGCAGTTCACAGACGGGGAAGTACGAGCAGTACTTC.